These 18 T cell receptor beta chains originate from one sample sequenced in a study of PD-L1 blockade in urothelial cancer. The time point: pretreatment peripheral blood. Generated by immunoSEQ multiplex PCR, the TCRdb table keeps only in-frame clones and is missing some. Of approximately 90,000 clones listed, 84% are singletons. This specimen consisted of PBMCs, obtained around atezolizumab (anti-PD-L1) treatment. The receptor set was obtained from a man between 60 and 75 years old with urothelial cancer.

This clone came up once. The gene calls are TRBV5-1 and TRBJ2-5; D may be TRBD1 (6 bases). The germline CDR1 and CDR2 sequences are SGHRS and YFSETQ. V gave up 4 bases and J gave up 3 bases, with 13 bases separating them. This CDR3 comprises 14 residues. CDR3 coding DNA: TGCGCCAGCAGCCCGGGACATGGGAAAGAGACCCAGTACTTC. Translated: CASSPGHGKETQYF.

The CDR3 DNA sequence: TGTGCCAGCAGTTACCAGGACGAGCAGTACTTC. It translates to CASSYQDEQYF. V usage is TRBV6-6 and J usage is TRBJ2-7; no clear D. V lost 2 bases and J lost 5, with 4 bases in between. The CDR3 sequence is 11 residues long. Germline V gives CDR1 MNHNY, CDR2 SVGAGI (reference sequence).

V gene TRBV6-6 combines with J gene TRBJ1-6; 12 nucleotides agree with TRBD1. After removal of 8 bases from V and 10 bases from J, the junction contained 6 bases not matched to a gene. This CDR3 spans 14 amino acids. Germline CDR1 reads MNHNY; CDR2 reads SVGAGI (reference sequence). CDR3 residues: CASRGQGAPSPLHF. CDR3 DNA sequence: TGTGCCAGCCGGGGACAGGGGGCCCCATCACCCCTCCACTTT.

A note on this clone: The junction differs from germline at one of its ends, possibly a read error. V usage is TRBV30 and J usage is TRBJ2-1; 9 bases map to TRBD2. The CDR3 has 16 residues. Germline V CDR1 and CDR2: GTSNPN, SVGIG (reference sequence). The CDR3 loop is CAWSGAGGRSNNEQFF. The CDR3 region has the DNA TGTGCCTGGAGTGGAGCGGGGGGACGCTCCAACAATGAGCAGTTCTTC. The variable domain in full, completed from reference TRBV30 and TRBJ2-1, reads SQTIHQWPATLVQPVGSPLSLECTVEGTSNPNLYWYRQAAGRGLQLLFYSVGIGQISSEVPQNLSASRPQDRQFILSSKKLLLSDSGFYLCAWSGAGGRSNNEQFFGPGTRLTVL.

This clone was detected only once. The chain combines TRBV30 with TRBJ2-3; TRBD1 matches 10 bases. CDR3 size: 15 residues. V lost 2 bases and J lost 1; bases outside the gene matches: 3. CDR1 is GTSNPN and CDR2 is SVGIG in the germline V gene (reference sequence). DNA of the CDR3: TGTGCCTGGAGTCGACAGGGGGCCGGCACAGATACGCAGTATTTT. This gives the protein CAWSRQGAGTDTQYF.

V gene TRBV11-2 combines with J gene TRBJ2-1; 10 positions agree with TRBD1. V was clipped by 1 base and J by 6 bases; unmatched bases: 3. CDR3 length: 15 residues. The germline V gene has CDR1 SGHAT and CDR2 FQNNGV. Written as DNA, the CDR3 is TGTGCCAGCAGCTTAGGACAGGGGGCGGTCAATGAGCAGTTCTTC. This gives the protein CASSLGQGAVNEQFF.

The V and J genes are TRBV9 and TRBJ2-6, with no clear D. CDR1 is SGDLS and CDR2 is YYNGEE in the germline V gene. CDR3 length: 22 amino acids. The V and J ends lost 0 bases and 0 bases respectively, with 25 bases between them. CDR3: CASSVVVSQYKYPFSGANVLTF. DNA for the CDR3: TGTGCCAGCAGCGTAGTTGTCAGTCAATACAAATATCCCTTCTCTGGGGCCAACGTCCTGACTTTC.

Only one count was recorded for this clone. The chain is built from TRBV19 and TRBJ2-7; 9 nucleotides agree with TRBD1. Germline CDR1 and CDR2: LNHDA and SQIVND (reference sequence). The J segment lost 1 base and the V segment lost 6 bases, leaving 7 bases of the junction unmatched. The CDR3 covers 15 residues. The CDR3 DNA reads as TGTGCCAGTAGGACAACCGGGACAGGGTCCTACGAGCAGTACTTC. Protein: CASRTTGTGSYEQYF.

The CDR3 is CAWSDLRRFSGNTIYF. The CDR3 coding sequence is TGTGCCTGGAGTGATCTACGGAGGTTCTCTGGAAACACCATATATTTT. V gene TRBV30 combines with J gene TRBJ1-3, with no clear D. The V end was cut by 1 base, the J end by 0 bases, with 13 bases between. CDR3 length: 16 amino acids. Per the germline V gene, CDR1 is GTSNPN and CDR2 is SVGIG (reference sequence).

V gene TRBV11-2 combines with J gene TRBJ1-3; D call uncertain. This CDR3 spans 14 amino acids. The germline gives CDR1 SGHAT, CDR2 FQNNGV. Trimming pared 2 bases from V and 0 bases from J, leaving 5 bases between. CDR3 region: CASSLQRSGNTIYF. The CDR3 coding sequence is TGTGCCAGCAGCTTACAGCGCTCTGGAAACACCATATATTTT.

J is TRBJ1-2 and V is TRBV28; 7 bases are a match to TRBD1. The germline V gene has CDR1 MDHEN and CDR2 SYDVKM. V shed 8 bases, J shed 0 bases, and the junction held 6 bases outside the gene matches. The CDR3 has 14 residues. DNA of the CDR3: TGTGCCAGCGGCTCCGGGACAGCTAACTATGGCTACACCTTC. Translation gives CASGSGTANYGYTF.

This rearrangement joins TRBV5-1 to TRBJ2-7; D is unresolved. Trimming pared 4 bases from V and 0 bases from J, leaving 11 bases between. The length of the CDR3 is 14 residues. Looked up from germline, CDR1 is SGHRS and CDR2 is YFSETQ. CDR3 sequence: CASSPPGLSYEQYF. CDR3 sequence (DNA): TGCGCCAGCAGCCCACCTGGCCTCTCCTACGAGCAGTACTTC. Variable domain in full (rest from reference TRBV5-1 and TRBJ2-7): KAGVTQTPRYLIKTRGQQVTLSCSPISGHRSVSWYQQTPGQGLQFLFEYFSETQRNKGNFPGRFSGRQFSNSRSEMNVSTLELGDSALYLCASSPPGLSYEQYFGPGTRLTVT.

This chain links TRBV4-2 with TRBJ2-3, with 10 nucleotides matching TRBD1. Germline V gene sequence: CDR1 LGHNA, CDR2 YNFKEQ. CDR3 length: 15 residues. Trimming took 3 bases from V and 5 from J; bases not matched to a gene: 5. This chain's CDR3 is CASSQRDRGVDTQYF. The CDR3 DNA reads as TGTGCCAGCAGCCAGCGGGACAGGGGAGTAGATACGCAGTATTTT.

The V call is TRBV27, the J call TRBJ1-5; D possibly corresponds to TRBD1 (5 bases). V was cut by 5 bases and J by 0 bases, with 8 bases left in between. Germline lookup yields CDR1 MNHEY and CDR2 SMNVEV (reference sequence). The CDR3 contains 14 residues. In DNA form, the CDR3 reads TGTGCCAGCAGTGGGACTTATAGCAATCAGCCCCAGCATTTT. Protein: CASSGTYSNQPQHF.

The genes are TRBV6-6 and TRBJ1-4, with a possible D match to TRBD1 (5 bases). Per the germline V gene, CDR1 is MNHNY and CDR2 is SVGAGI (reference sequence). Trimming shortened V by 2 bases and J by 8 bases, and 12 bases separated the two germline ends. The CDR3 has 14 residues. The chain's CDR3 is CASSYERGSEKLFF. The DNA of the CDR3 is TGTGCCAGCAGTTACGAAAGGGGTTCAGAAAAACTGTTTTTT.

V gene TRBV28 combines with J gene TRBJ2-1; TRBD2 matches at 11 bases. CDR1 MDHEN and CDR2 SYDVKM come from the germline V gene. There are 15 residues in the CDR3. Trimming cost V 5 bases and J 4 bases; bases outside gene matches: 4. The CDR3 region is CASSPTSGIYNEQFF. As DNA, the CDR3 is TGTGCCAGCAGTCCGACTAGCGGGATTTACAATGAGCAGTTCTTC.

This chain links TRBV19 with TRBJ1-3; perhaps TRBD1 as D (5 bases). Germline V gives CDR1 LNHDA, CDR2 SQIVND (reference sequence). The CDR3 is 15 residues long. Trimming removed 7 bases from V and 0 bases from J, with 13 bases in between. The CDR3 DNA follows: TGTGCCAGTAAGGGAACAGGAAGCTCTGGAAACACCATATATTTT. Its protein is CASKGTGSSGNTIYF.

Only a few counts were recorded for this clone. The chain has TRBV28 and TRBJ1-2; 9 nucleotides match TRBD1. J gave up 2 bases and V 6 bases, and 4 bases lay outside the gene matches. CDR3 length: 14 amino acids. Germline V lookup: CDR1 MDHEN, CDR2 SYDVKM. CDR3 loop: CASRMTGGNYGYTF. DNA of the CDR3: TGTGCCAGCAGGATGACAGGGGGGAACTATGGCTACACCTTC.